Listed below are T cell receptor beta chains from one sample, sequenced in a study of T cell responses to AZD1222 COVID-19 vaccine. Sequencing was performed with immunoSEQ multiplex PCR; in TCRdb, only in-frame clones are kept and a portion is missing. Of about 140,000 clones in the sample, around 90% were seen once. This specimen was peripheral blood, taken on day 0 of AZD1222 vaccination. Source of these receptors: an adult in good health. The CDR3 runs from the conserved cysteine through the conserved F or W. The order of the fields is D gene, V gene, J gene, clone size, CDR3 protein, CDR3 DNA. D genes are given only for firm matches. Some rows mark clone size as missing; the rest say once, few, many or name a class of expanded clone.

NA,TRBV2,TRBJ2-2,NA,CASSQSPLMDTGELFF,TGTGCCAGCAGTCAGAGCCCGTTAATGGACACCGGGGAGCTGTTTTTT
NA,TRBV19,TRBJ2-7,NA,CASSRGGPYEQYF,TGTGCCAGTAGTAGGGGCGGACCCTACGAGCAGTACTTC
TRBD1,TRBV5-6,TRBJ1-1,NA,CASSLGGQGVVSITEAFF,TGTGCCAGCAGCTTGGGTGGACAGGGGGTAGTCTCGATCACTGAAGCTTTCTTT
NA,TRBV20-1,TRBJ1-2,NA,CSAQGDYGYTF,TGCAGTGCTCAGGGAGACTATGGCTACACCTTC
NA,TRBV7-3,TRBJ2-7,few,CASSLGRWDEQYF,TGTGCCAGCAGCTTAGGTCGGTGGGACGAGCAGTACTTC
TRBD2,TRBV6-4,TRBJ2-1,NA,CASSDGTSASYNEQFF,TGTGCCAGCAGTGACGGGACTAGTGCATCCTACAATGAGCAGTTCTTC
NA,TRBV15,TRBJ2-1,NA,CATSRGYPGPAGTYNEQFF,TGTGCCACCAGCAGAGGGTACCCGGGACCCGCGGGCACCTACAATGAGCAGTTCTTC
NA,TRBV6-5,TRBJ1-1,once,CASSYSRGGTEAFF,TGTGCCAGCAGTTACTCGAGGGGGGGTACTGAAGCTTTCTTT
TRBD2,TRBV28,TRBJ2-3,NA,CASSPAGLAGGPTDTQYF,TGTGCCAGCAGCCCCGCCGGACTAGCGGGAGGGCCCACAGATACGCAGTATTTT
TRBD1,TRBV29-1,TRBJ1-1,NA,CSASGGINTEAFF,TGCAGCGCTTCAGGGGGTATCAACACTGAAGCTTTCTTT
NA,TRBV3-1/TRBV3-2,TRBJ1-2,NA,CASSFENYGYTF,TGTGCCAGCAGTTTCGAGAACTATGGCTACACCTTC
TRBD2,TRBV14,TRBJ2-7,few,CASSHLGSGIWNEQYF,TGTGCCAGCAGCCACCTCGGAAGCGGGATTTGGAACGAGCAGTACTTC
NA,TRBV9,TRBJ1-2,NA,CASSVDSYGYTF,TGTGCCAGCAGCGTAGACAGCTATGGCTACACCTTC
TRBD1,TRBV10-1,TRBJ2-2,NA,CASSDFPTGRGELFF,TGCGCCAGCAGTGATTTCCCGACAGGGAGAGGGGAGCTGTTTTTT
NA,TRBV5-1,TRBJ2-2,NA,CASSLAPSTGELFF,TGCGCCAGCAGCTTGGCGCCTTCTACCGGGGAGCTGTTTTTT
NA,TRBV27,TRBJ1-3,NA,CASSLRGTGNTIYF,TGTGCCAGCAGTTTACGGGGAACTGGAAACACCATATATTTT
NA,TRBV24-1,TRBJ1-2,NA,CATSDLDSNYGYTF,TGTGCCACCAGTGATTTGGACTCTAACTATGGCTACACCTTC
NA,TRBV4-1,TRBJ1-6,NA,CASSPHPQALGGNSPLHF,TGCGCCAGCAGCCCACACCCCCAGGCTCTCGGAGGAAATTCACCCCTCCACTTT
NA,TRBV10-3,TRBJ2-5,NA,CAISENFPLGTQYF,TGTGCCATCAGTGAGAACTTCCCATTGGGGACCCAGTACTTC
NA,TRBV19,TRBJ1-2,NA,CASSTQGGAGYGYTF,TGTGCCAGTAGTACGCAGGGAGGCGCCGGCTATGGCTACACCTTC
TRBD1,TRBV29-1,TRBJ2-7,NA,CSAVQGSAYEQYF,TGCAGCGCTGTACAGGGGTCCGCCTACGAGCAGTACTTC
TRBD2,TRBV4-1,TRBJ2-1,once,CASSSHRLAGDRRSYNEQFF,TGCGCCAGCAGCTCCCACAGACTAGCGGGTGACCGTCGTTCCTACAATGAGCAGTTCTTC
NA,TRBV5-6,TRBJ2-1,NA,CASSLSRQGKQFF,TGTGCCAGCAGCTTGTCGAGGCAGGGGAAGCAGTTCTTC
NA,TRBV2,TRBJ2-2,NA,CASSGRTYTGELFF,TGTGCCAGCAGTGGACGGACGTACACCGGGGAGCTGTTTTTT
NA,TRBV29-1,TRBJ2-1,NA,CSVGYVGRYLDEQFF,TGCAGCGTTGGCTATGTGGGGCGGTATCTGGATGAGCAGTTCTTC
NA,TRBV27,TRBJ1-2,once,CASSPGSLNGYTF,TGTGCCAGCAGCCCCGGGTCCTTGAATGGCTACACCTTC
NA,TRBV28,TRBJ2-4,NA,CASRSIGVLAKNIQYF,TGTGCCAGCCGATCTATCGGGGTCCTAGCCAAAAACATTCAGTACTTC
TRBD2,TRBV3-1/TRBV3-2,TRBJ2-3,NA,CASRRGGLAGVNTQYF,TGTGCCAGCAGGCGGGGGGGACTAGCGGGAGTAAATACGCAGTATTTT